This T cell receptor beta chain is from a study of blood T cell repertoires in COVID-19. V was cut by 4 bases and J by 0 bases, with 10 bases left in between. The CDR3 runs to 15 residues. CDR1 and CDR2 from the germline V gene are SEHNR and FQNEAQ (reference sequence). Produced via immunoSEQ multiplex PCR; TCRdb's table is partial and in-frame only. Of almost 400,000 clones listed, roughly 89% are singletons. The chain recombines TRBV7-9 with TRBJ2-1; D remains ambiguous. This TCR derives from a woman in her twenties or thirties who had recovered from COVID-19. The sample consisted of PBMCs or T cells enriched from blood (not recorded which). CDR3 sequence: CASSSPLSSYNEQFF. CDR3 nucleotides: TGTGCCAGCAGCTCCCCCCTAAGCTCCTACAATGAGCAGTTCTTC. The variable domain in full, completed from reference TRBV7-9 and TRBJ2-1, reads DTGVSQNPRHKITKRGQNVTFRCDPISEHNRLYWYRQTLGQGPEFLTYFQNEAQLEKSRLLSDRFSAERPKGSFSTLEIQRTEQGDSAMYLCASSSPLSSYNEQFFGPGTRLTVL.